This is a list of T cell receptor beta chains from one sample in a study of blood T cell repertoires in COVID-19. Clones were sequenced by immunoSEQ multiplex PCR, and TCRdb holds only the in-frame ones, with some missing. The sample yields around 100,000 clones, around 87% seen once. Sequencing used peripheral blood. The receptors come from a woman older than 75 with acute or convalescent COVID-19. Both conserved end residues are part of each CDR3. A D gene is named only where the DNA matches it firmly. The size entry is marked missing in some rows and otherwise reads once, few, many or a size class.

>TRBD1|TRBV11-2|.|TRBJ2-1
TGTGCCAGCAGCACAACAGGGGGCTCCTACAATGAGCAGTTCTTC
CASSTTGGSYNEQFF
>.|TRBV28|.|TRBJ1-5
TGTGCCAGCAGGCCTACCACGGGAATCAATCAGCCCCAGCATTTT
CASRPTTGINQPQHF
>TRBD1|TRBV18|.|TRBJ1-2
TGTGCCAGCTCACCGGGACAGGGGGCTAACTATGGCTACACCTTC
CASSPGQGANYGYTF
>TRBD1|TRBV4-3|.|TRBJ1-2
TGCGCCAGCAGCCAAACAGGACAGGGCCTCTATGGCTACACCTTC
CASSQTGQGLYGYTF
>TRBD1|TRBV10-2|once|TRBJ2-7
TGCGCCAGCAGCGGAGGGACAGGGCCCCCCTACGAGCAGTACTTC
CASSGGTGPPYEQYF
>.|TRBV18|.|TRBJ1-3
TGTGCCAGCTCACCGGCAACAGGGAACTCTGGAAACACCATATATTTT
CASSPATGNSGNTIYF
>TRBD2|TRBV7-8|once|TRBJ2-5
TGTGCCAGCAGCTTAGGGACTAGCGGGGGGGCCCGGGAGACCCAGTACTTC
CASSLGTSGGARETQYF
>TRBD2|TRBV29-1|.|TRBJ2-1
TGCAGCGTTGGACTAGCGGGGGGTATGTTTAATGAGCAGTTCTTC
CSVGLAGGMFNEQFF
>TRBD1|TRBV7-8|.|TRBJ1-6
TGTGCCAGCAGCTTAGGGCAGGGGGACTCACCCCTCCACTTT
CASSLGQGDSPLHF
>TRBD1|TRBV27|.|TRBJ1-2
TGTGCCAGCAGGGTGTCGGGACAGAATAACTATGGCTACACCTTC
CASRVSGQNNYGYTF
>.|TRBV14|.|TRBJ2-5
TGTGCCAGCAGCCAAGGTTCCGGGACCCAGTACTTC
CASSQGSGTQYF
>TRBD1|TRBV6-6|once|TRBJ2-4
TGTGCCAGCAGTTACCGGACAGGGACCCTTGGGGACATTCAGTACTTC
CASSYRTGTLGDIQYF
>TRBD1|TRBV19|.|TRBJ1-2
TGTGCCGCTACCAGGGGCACAGGGGGAAACTATGGCTACACCTTC
CAATRGTGGNYGYTF
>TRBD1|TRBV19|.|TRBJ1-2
TGTGCCAGTAGTACTCGGACAGGGAACTATGGCTACACCTTC
CASSTRTGNYGYTF
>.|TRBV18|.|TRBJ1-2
TGTGCCAGCTCACCACTCATGCAGGGTAATGGCTACACCTTC
CASSPLMQGNGYTF
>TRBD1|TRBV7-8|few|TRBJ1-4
TGTGCCAGCAGCGATCAGACAGGGATTGTGGCTAATGAAAAACTGTTTTTT
CASSDQTGIVANEKLFF
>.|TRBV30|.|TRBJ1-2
TGTGCCTGGACCCCGGGGGTTGCTAACTATGGCTACACCTTC
CAWTPGVANYGYTF
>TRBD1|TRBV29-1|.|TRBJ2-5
TGCAGCGTTGGTCAGAATCCGTCCCCCCGACAGGGGACCCAGTACTTC
CSVGQNPSPRQGTQYF
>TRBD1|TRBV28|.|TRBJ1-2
TGTGCCAGCAGTACGGGACAGGGGAACTATGGCTACACCTTC
CASSTGQGNYGYTF
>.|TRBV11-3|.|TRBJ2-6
TGTGCCAGCAGCCAGGGTTCCGGGGGGGCCAACGTCCTGACTTTC
CASSQGSGGANVLTF
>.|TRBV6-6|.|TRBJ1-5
TGTGCCAGCAGTTACGGAGAGTATAGCAATCAGCCCCAGCATTTT
CASSYGEYSNQPQHF
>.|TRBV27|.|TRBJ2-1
TGTGCCAGCAGTCTAGACGCCTACAATGAGCAGTTCTTC
CASSLDAYNEQFF
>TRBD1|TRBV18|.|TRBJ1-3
TGTGCCAGCTCACCACCTTCCGGACAGGTTGGAAACACCATATATTTT
CASSPPSGQVGNTIYF